These 13 T cell receptor beta chains share one sample of origin, sequenced in a study of T cell responses to AZD1222 COVID-19 vaccine. The protocol was immunoSEQ multiplex PCR, while the TCRdb copy is restricted to in-frame clones and leaves out a portion. This repertoire shows 130,000 to 150,000 clones, approximately 78% found once; its top ten account for around 4.1%. Source: peripheral blood, taken on day 0 of MenACWY control vaccination. The receptors were sampled from an adult in good health.

The genes are TRBV10-1 and TRBJ2-3; D is possibly TRBD2 (5 bases). Trimming took off 0 bases at V and 4 bases at J, with 11 bases between the two ends. The germline V gene has CDR1 WNHNN and CDR2 SYGVQD (reference sequence). There are 15 residues in the CDR3. The CDR3 spells CASSESALLADTQYF. CDR3 nucleotides: TGCGCCAGCAGTGAGTCGGCCTTACTAGCAGATACGCAGTATTTT.

This chain connects TRBV4-2 to TRBJ1-2; D might be TRBD1 (6 bases). This CDR3 comprises 13 residues. Germline loops: CDR1 LGHNA, CDR2 YNFKEQ. V gave up 3 bases and J gave up 8 bases, with 13 bases separating them. The CDR3 protein is CASSHLGQGGYTF. The CDR3 region has the DNA TGTGCCAGCAGCCACCTAGGGCAGGGGGGCTACACCTTC.

The chain is built from TRBV9 and TRBJ1-5; tentative D call: TRBD1 (5 bases). The CDR3 loop spans 15 amino acids. Germline V gene lookup returns CDR1 SGDLS and CDR2 YYNGEE. V lost 0 bases, J lost 3 bases, and 10 bases lay in between. Here the CDR3 DNA reads TGTGCCAGCAGCGTAGATGGGGCACTCAATCAGCCCCAGCATTTT. Translated, it gives CASSVDGALNQPQHF.

V and J are TRBV2 and TRBJ1-2; the match to TRBD1 covers 8 bases. Germline CDR1 and CDR2: SNHLY and FYNNEI. This CDR3 is built from 13 residues. After removal of 6 bases from V and 4 bases from J, the junction contained 4 bases not matched to a gene. The CDR3 spells CASSATGGYGYTF. The CDR3 nucleotides read TGTGCCAGCAGCGCCACAGGGGGCTATGGCTACACCTTC.

The chain's CDR3 is CASSYGGHHGELFF. The CDR3, as DNA: TGTGCCAGCAGTTATGGGGGCCATCACGGGGAGCTGTTTTTT. The genes are TRBV6-5 and TRBJ2-2; D is possibly TRBD1 (6 bases). Trimming shortened V by 3 bases and J by 7 bases, and 12 bases separated the two germline ends. This CDR3 has 14 residues. Germline V gene sequence: CDR1 MNHEY, CDR2 SVGAGI.

This sequence joins TRBV5-1 and TRBJ2-1, with D perhaps matching TRBD2 (6 bases). The CDR3 loop spans 14 amino acids. CDR1 and CDR2 (germline): SGHRS, YFSETQ. Trimming shortened V by 0 bases and J by 7 bases, and 11 bases separated the two germline ends. The CDR3 loop is CASSLVGGLNEQFF. DNA of the CDR3: TGCGCCAGCAGCTTGGTTGGGGGGTTGAATGAGCAGTTCTTC.

The chain uses TRBV25-1 and TRBJ1-5; D unclear. V lost 5 bases and J 7 bases, leaving 15 bases between the germline ends. This CDR3 has 14 amino acids. The germline V gene encodes CDR1 MGHDK and CDR2 SYGVNS. This chain's CDR3 is CASSPIGQSQPQHF. CDR3 nucleotide sequence: TGTGCCAGCAGTCCAATTGGGCAGAGCCAGCCCCAGCATTTT.

This clone has just a few counts. The chain carries TRBV6-5 and TRBJ1-1, with no clear D. Germline V CDR1 and CDR2: MNHEY, SVGAGI. Trimming stripped 2 bases from V and 0 bases from J, with 7 bases between. This CDR3 is 14 amino acids long. CDR3 sequence: CASSYREMNTEAFF. The DNA of the CDR3 is TGTGCCAGCAGTTACCGGGAAATGAACACTGAAGCTTTCTTT.

This sequence joins TRBV5-4 and TRBJ1-1, with D possibly TRBD1 on 6 matching bases. Germline CDR1 is SGHNT and CDR2 is YYREEE (reference sequence). The V and J ends lost 3 bases and 1 base respectively, with 10 bases between them. This CDR3 spans 14 amino acids. CDR3 sequence: CASSSRGGNTEAFF. CDR3 DNA: TGTGCCAGCAGCTCCCGAGGGGGGAACACTGAAGCTTTCTTT.

This clone was seen more than once but under ten times. The CDR3 nucleotides are TGTGCCAGCTCACGGACAGGGGTATTAGAGACCCAGTACTTC. It translates to CASSRTGVLETQYF. This chain uses TRBV18 with TRBJ2-5, with TRBD1 matching 9 bases. V lost 4 bases to trimming and J lost 4 bases; unmatched junction nucleotides: 4. Germline V gene data show CDR1 as KGHSH and CDR2 as LQKENI. This CDR3 spans 14 amino acids.

The chain carries TRBV19 and TRBJ2-7; 9 nucleotides agree with TRBD1. With V trimmed by 1 base and J by 2 bases, 0 bases remained unmatched. The CDR3 totals 14 residues. From germline, CDR1 is LNHDA and CDR2 SQIVND (reference sequence). The CDR3 sequence: CASSIGQGAYEQYF. For the CDR3, the DNA is TGTGCCAGTAGTATAGGACAGGGGGCCTACGAGCAGTACTTC.

This chain joins TRBV7-7 and TRBJ2-2; D is uncertain. This CDR3 region has 13 residues. Germline V gene lookup returns CDR1 SSHAT and CDR2 FNYEAQ (reference sequence). V gave up 2 bases and J gave up 3 bases, with 4 bases separating them. The CDR3 DNA is TGTGCCAGCAGCTTAACATACACCGGGGAGCTGTTTTTT. This sequence encodes CASSLTYTGELFF.

The V and J genes are TRBV18 and TRBJ2-3; D is ambiguous. CDR1 and CDR2 from the germline V gene are KGHSH and LQKENI. The CDR3 length is 15 residues. V was pared by 1 base and J by 0 bases, with 8 bases between. CDR3 amino acids: CASSPRSGSTDTQYF. DNA of the CDR3: TGTGCCAGCTCACCACGTTCAGGCAGCACAGATACGCAGTATTTT.